This T cell receptor beta chain was sequenced during a study of radiation and T cells in renal cell carcinoma. General study points: Top tumor clonotypes rose in blood 2 weeks post-radiation, then contracted. Baseline intratumoral clonotype presence is unknown without pretreatment biopsies.

Points on this clone: Its cognate antigen is unknown.

Time point of the sample: blood 4 weeks post-SBRT, at nephrectomy. Treatment defined: 15 Gy SBRT to primary tumor, nephrectomy 4 weeks later. Nephrectomy followed 15 Gy stereotactic body radiation by 4 weeks. The tumor was a clear cell renal cell carcinoma. This CDR3 has 18 residues. Per the germline V gene, CDR1 is SGHVS and CDR2 is FNYEAQ. The J segment lost 1 base and the V segment lost 5 bases, leaving 9 bases of the junction unmatched. Profiled with immunoSEQ multiplex PCR; TCRdb holds only in-frame clones, not every one. The data hold about 140,000 clones, with approximately 86% observed a single time.

This chain uses TRBV7-6 with TRBJ2-1, with 12 positions matching TRBD2. This sample comprised blood, obtained from a patient whose treatment included radiotherapy and nephrectomy. This clonotype originated in a woman between 45 and 60 years old with renal cell carcinoma. CDR3 sequence: CASSRPSGRAKSYNEQFF. The CDR3 DNA reads TGTGCCAGCAGCCGACCTAGCGGGAGGGCCAAATCCTACAATGAGCAGTTCTTC.